The sequence of this T cell receptor beta chain was determined in a study of OX40 agonist ivuxolimab in advanced cancers. Whole-study context: Dose-escalation patients suffered from hepatocellular carcinoma, melanoma, renal cell or head and neck cancer. Participants, 65% to 85% male, averaged roughly 59 years of age, ranging from roughly 23 to 90.

Whole-study results and caveats: Relative to CD4+, CD8+ T cells held more expanded clones on average. Expansion of clones was among the lowest in partial responders at 0.1-3.0 mg/kg.

Details on this clone: Its antigen is unknown.

The method was immunoSEQ multiplex PCR; TCRdb's version includes in-frame clones alone and lacks a portion of them. The top ten clones hold around 0.9% of a sample with 55,000 to 70,000 clones, about 86% of them seen once. This sequence originates from an adult with an advanced solid tumor such as melanoma, head and neck, liver or kidney cancer. This sample comprised CD4+ or CD8+ T cells sorted from blood, obtained in a trial of the OX40 agonist ivuxolimab.

The CDR3 is CASSYGGVEETQYF. The CDR3 DNA is TGTGCCAGCAGTTACGGGGGGGTGGAAGAGACCCAGTACTTC. This sequence joins TRBV6-5 and TRBJ2-5, with 7 bases that match TRBD2. The CDR3 totals 14 residues. Unmatched junction bases numbered 3, after V lost 2 bases and J lost 3 bases. Germline lookup yields CDR1 MNHEY and CDR2 SVGAGI.